This record looks at one T cell receptor beta chain sequence and its context. Which antigen it targets is not known. A junction boundary mismatches the germline segment, possibly from a read error. The sample comes from a study of tumor and adjacent non-tumor tissue in lung cancer (dated 2018 in TCRdb). Notes on the research overall: By cancer type, the cohort comprised some twelve adenocarcinoma patients, 2 squamous cell carcinoma patients and 1 small cell lung cancer patient. Using bulk TCRbeta repertoires from some 14 lung cancer patients, the study set lung tumor tissue side by side with matched distant non-tumor lung tissue. Around 30 paired specimens, one tumor and one normal lung sample per patient, were profiled by TCRbeta CDR3 sequencing. Among the roughly 15 patients, ages ranged from roughly 31 to 80 years, about 10 were men and 5 were women, and disease was TNM stage I to III. Sequencing produced 130 million or so productive TCRbeta reads in total, an average of approximately 4.5 million reads per sample.

Library preparation was by multiplex PCR. The reads were generated on an Illumina HiSeq 2500. TCRbeta libraries were constructed through three rounds of nested PCR with primers (Table S4) according to protocols adapted from ARM-PCR. Before sequencing, PCR products of 200-500 bp were cut from the gel and purified using the QIAquick gel extraction kit. From the authors' description of their analysis: Trimmomatic was used to clean the reads, FLASH merged the cleaned reads into complete CDR3 sequences, and MiTCR assigned the sequences to V(D)J germline segments. VDJtools was used to compute clonal diversity as the inverse Simpson's index. In-frame sequences lacking a premature stop codon were counted as productive reads. The public sequencing data were trimmed at Q25 with fastp and processed into clonotypes with MiXCR by TCRdb, which kept only in-frame beta chains. One record per CDR3 amino acid sequence lists the most common genes and DNA. TCRdb's processing, not the authors', yielded these V and J calls. The sample table shows about 86,000 distinct CDR3 sequences, and around three quarters are seen once. 20% to 25% of the sample rests with the top ten.

Study-wide conclusions, independent of this receptor: Significantly higher TCR diversity was found in younger patients, and higher tumor TCR diversity was associated with shorter overall and disease-free survival. With only approximately 16 patients in the cohort, the authors noted that larger samples and more detailed clinical data are needed. Neither the sequencing platform nor unique molecular identifiers are named or mentioned anywhere in the methods. Tumor tissue showed significantly higher TCR diversity (inverse Simpson) than normal lung tissue, at 431.37 vs 166.20 (P = 0.0075, Mann-Whitney U test). Because peripheral blood was not sequenced, the blood TCRbeta repertoires of the lung cancer patients in the study went unexamined. A significantly larger cumulative share of the repertoire was made up by the top 100 clones in normal lung than in tumor tissue.

RNA was isolated from bulk, unsorted tissue, and RNA quality was assessed with a NanoDrop ND-1000 and an Agilent 2100. Distant non-tumor tissue taken more than 3 cm from the tumor edge was used as the normal lung sample. The donors were newly diagnosed lung cancer patients admitted for thoracic surgery in China from August to November 2014 who had not received prior chemotherapy. Anyone who had undergone radiotherapy or chemotherapy before, or who had another cancer at the same time, was left out of the study. Surgical tissue pieces of about 1-2.1 cm3 were preserved in RNAlater solution and were kept at -80 degrees C until use. CDR1 and CDR2 were assigned from the germline V gene (reference sequence) as DFQATT and SNEGSKA. The CDR3 goes from the cysteine to the phenylalanine over 14 residues. Only the CDR3 region is kept as DNA, spanning 42 bases read in frame from base 1.

The sequence links TRBV20-1 to TRBJ2-7; too little of a D gene remains to name it. The sequenced material came from distant non-tumor lung tissue. The TCR originated in a woman aged 50 to 60 with non-small cell lung cancer. For the CDR3, the sequence is CSVRDEDISYERYF. The bases are TGCAGTGTTAGAGATGAGGATATCTCCTACGAGCGGTACTTC.